The rows below give T cell receptor beta chains drawn from one sample of a study of blood T cell repertoires in COVID-19. Data came from immunoSEQ multiplex PCR; TCRdb stores just in-frame clones and leaves some out. Altogether some 180,000 clones are present, about nine tenths being singletons, with the ten largest covering approximately 0.48%. Sequencing used peripheral blood. The receptors come from a man aged 50-59 years with acute or convalescent COVID-19. CDR3s leave out the opening cysteine and the closing phenylalanine or tryptophan. The order of the fields is V gene, J gene, CDR3 protein.

V: TRBV7-3
J: TRBJ2-2
CDR3: ASSLYGGLTGELF

V: TRBV13
J: TRBJ1-1
CDR3: ASSLDRQGNTEAF

V: TRBV6-5
J: TRBJ1-3
CDR3: ASSSTRESSGNTIY

V: TRBV9
J: TRBJ1-3
CDR3: ASSVAGLRAAPSGNTIY

V: TRBV27
J: TRBJ2-2
CDR3: ASSLITSGGPIGELF

V: TRBV6-6
J: TRBJ1-2
CDR3: ASSYSQGPYGYT

V: TRBV19
J: TRBJ2-3
CDR3: ATTRGGSGTDTQY

V: TRBV20-1
J: TRBJ2-3
CDR3: SASSLAGGTDTQY

V: TRBV2
J: TRBJ1-5
CDR3: ASSVVGQTNQPQH

V: TRBV19
J: TRBJ2-2
CDR3: ASSLGHRNTGELF

V: TRBV27
J: TRBJ2-5
CDR3: ASSLFGRQSQETQY

V: TRBV7-2
J: TRBJ1-3
CDR3: ASSLGQGENTIY

V: TRBV19
J: TRBJ1-3
CDR3: ASSRQNSGNTIY

V: TRBV10-3
J: TRBJ2-2
CDR3: AISEQSGTGELF

V: TRBV5-1
J: TRBJ2-3
CDR3: ASSLALSGSPTDTQY

V: TRBV28
J: TRBJ2-1
CDR3: ASSWSEAPYNEQF

V: TRBV19
J: TRBJ1-5
CDR3: ASSTNTGGQPQH

V: TRBV29-1
J: TRBJ1-1
CDR3: SASEAF

V: TRBV4-2
J: TRBJ2-7
CDR3: ASSQLGQGTYEQY

V: TRBV4-3
J: TRBJ2-2
CDR3: ASSQDRRGNTGELF

V: TRBV3-1/TRBV3-2
J: TRBJ2-7
CDR3: ASSQLSEQY

V: TRBV18
J: TRBJ2-5
CDR3: ASSPNWQGQETQY

V: TRBV29-1
J: TRBJ2-7
CDR3: SVAGLGGPEQY

V: TRBV18
J: TRBJ1-3
CDR3: ASSPGTGFAGNTIY

V: TRBV6-5
J: TRBJ1-1
CDR3: ASSYNRVSTEAF